This TCR beta chain was retrieved from a study of shared clonotypes between healthy human individuals. Across the whole study: Contributing individuals were a couple of females and three males aged 18 to 49.

The table lists this clone with a count of one. Its antigen is unknown. The germline V gene encodes CDR1 SGHAT and CDR2 FQNNGV. This CDR3 comprises 14 residues. The V gene lost 6 bases and the J gene lost 3 bases, with 11 bases spanning the gap. Terminally differentiated effector memory CD45RA+ cells were excluded from the naive CD8 cells, which were CD45RO-negative and positively selected for CCR7. TCRdb keeps only in-frame clones here, not all; method: immunoSEQ multiplex PCR. Among about 2.1 million clones listed, roughly 91% were seen once. Study results and limitations: Investigators expected sequencing depth to affect clonotype sharing among donors. On the whole, naive subsets had larger estimated richness than memory subsets had. When compared with the clonotypes that were shared by all four sorted-subset donors, the non-shared clonotypes turned out to have lower generation probabilities.

The TCR sequence derives from a man between 18 and 29 years old in good health. Some clones in this sample may be carry-over from other donors' samples. The material sequenced was naive CD8+ T cells from PBMCs. The V call is TRBV11-2, the J call TRBJ2-2, with D possibly being TRBD1 or TRBD2 (5 bases each). The DNA for the CDR3 is TGTGCCAGCAGGTCAGGGAGCCACACCGGGGAGCTGTTTTTT. Protein sequence: CASRSGSHTGELFF. The whole variable domain, remainder taken from reference TRBV11-2 and TRBJ2-2, is EAGVAQSPRYKIIEKRQSVAFWCNPISGHATLYWYQQILGQGPKLLIQFQNNGVVDDSQLPKDRFSAERLKGVDSTLKIQPAKLEDSAVYLCASRSGSHTGELFFGEGSRLTVL.